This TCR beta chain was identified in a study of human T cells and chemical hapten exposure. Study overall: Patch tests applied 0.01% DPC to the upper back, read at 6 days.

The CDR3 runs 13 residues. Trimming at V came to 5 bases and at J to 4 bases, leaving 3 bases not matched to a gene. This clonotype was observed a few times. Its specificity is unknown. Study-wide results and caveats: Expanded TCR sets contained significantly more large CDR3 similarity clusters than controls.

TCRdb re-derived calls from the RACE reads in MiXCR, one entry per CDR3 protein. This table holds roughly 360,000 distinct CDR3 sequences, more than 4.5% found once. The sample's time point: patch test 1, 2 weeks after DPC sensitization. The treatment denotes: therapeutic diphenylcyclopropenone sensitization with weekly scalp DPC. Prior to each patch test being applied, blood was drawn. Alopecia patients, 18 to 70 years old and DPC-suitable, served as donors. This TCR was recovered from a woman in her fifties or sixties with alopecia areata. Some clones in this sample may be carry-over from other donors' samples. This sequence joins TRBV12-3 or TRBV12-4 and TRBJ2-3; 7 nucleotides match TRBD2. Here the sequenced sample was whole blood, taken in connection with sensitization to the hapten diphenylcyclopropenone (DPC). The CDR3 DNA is TGTGCCAGCAGTAATCTAGCGGCAGATACGCAGTATTTT. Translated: CASSNLAADTQYF.